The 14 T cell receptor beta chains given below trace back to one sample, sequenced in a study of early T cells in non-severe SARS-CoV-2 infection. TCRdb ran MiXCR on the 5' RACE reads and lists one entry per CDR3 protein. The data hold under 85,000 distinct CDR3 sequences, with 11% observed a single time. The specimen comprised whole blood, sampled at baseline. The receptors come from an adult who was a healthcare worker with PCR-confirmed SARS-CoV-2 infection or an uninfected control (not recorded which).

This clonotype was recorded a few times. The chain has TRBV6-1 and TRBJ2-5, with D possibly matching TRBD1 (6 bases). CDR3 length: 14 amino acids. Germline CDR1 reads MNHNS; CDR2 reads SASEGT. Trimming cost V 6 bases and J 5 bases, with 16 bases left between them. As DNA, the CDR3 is TGTGCCAGCAGAAGTATGGGGGCAGGGGAGACCCAGTACTTC. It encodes CASRSMGAGETQYF.

CDR3 residues: CSVPGLAQTHTQYF. CDR3 sequence (DNA): TGCAGCGTTCCGGGACTAGCGCAGACACATACGCAGTATTTT. The chain recombines TRBV29-1 with TRBJ2-3; the match to TRBD2 covers 10 bases. The CDR3 consists of 14 residues. Germline values: CDR1 SQVTM, CDR2 ANQGSEA. The V gene end was trimmed by 5 bases and the J gene end by 7 bases; junction bases not matched to a gene: 9.

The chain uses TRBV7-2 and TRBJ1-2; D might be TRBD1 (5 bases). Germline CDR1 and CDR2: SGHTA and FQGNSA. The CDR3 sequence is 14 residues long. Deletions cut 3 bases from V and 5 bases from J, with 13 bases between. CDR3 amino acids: CASSFDSLIYGYTF. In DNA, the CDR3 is TGTGCCAGCAGCTTCGACAGCCTGATTTATGGCTACACCTTC.

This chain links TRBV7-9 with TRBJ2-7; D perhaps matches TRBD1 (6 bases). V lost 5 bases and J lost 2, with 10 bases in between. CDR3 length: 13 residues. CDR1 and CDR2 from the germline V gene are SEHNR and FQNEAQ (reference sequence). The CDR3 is CASSVGTTYEQYF. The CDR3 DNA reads TGTGCCAGCAGCGTTGGGACAACCTACGAGCAGTACTTC.

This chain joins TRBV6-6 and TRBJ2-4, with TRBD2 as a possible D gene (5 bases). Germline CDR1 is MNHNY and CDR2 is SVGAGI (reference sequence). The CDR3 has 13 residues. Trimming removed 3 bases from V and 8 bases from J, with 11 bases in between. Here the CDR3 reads CASSYDPEDIQYF. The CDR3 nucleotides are TGTGCCAGCAGTTATGATCCGGAGGACATTCAGTACTTC.

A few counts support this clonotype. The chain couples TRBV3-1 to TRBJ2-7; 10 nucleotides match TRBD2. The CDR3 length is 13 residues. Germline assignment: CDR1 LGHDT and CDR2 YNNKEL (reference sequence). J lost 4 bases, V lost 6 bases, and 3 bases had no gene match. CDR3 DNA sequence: TGTGCCAGCAGGAAAGCGGGAGGGTACGAGCAGTACTTC. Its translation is CASRKAGGYEQYF.

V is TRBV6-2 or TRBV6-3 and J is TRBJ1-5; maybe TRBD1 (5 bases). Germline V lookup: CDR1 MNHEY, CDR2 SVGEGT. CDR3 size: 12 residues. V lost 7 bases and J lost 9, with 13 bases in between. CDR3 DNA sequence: TGTGCCAGCACGGCGGGGCGGAGGCCCCAGCATTTT. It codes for CASTAGRRPQHF.

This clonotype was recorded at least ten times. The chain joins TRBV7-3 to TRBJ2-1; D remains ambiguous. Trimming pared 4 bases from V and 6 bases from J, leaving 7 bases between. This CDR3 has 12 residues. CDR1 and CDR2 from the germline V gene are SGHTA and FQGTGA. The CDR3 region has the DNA TGTGCCAGCAGCTCAGAACTCAATGAGCAGTTCTTC. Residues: CASSSELNEQFF. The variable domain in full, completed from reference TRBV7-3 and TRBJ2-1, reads GAGVSQTPSNKVTEKGKYVELRCDPISGHTALYWYRQSLGQGPEFLIYFQGTGAADDSGLPNDRFFAVRPEGSVSTLKIQRTERGDSAVYLCASSSELNEQFFGPGTRLTVL.

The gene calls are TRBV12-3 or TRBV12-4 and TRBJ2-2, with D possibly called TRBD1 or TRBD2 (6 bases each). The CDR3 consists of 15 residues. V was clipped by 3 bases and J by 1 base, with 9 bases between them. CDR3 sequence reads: CASSFGGLNTGELFF. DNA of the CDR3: TGTGCCAGCAGTTTTGGGGGGCTGAACACCGGGGAGCTGTTTTTT.

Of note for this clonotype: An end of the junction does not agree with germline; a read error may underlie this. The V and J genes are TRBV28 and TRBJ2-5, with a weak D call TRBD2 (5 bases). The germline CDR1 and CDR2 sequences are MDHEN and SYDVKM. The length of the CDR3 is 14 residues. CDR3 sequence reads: CVSNQLVGQETQYF. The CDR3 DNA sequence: TGTGTCAGCAACCAACTAGTTGGCCAAGAGACCCAGTACTTC.

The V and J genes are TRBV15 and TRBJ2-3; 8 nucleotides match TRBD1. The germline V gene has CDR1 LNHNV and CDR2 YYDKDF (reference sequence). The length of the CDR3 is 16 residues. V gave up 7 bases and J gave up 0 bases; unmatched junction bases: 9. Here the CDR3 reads CATTGQATTSTDTQYF. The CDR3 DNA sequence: TGTGCCACCACGGGACAGGCGACGACTAGCACAGATACGCAGTATTTT.

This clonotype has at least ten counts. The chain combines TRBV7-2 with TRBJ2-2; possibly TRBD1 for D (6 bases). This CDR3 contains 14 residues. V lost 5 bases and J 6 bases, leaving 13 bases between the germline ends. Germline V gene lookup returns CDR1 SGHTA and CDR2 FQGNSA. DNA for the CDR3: TGTGCCAGCAGCCCACAGGGACCTCCCGGGGAGCTGTTTTTT. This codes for CASSPQGPPGELFF.

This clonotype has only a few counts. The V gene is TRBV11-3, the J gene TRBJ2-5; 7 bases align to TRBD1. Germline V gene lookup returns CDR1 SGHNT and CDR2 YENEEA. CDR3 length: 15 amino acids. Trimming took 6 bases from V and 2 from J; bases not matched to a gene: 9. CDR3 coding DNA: TGTGCCAGCAGTCCAGGTGGGGACAGTCAAGAGACCCAGTACTTC. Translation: CASSPGGDSQETQYF.

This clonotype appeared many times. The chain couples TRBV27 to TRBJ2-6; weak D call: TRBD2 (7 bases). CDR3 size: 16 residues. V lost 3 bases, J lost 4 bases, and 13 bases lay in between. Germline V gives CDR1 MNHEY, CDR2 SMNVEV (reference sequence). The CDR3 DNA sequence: TGTGCCAGCAGTTTCGCGGGGGCGCAAGGGGCCAACGTCCTGACTTTC. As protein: CASSFAGAQGANVLTF.